This TCR beta chain was documented in a study of CD8+ T cells in alopecia areata. The sequencing template was cDNA reverse transcribed from extracted RNA. Using immunoSEQ multiplex PCR, the repertoire was profiled, and TCRdb retains in-frame clones only, with some absent. The table records 130,000 to 150,000 clones, about 90% of them present only once. In germline, CDR1 is SNHLY, CDR2 FYNNEI. The CDR3 length is 14 residues. Germline trimming cut 3 bases from V and 1 base from J; bases unmatched to any gene: 2. V is TRBV2 and J is TRBJ1-1; the match to TRBD1 covers 7 bases. The sequence came from a human donor with alopecia areata. This specimen consisted of CD8+ T cells sorted from blood, obtained at week 0. The CDR3 DNA reads as TGTGCCAGCAGTGACAGGGGGGGGAACACTGAAGCTTTCTTT. Protein product: CASSDRGGNTEAFF.